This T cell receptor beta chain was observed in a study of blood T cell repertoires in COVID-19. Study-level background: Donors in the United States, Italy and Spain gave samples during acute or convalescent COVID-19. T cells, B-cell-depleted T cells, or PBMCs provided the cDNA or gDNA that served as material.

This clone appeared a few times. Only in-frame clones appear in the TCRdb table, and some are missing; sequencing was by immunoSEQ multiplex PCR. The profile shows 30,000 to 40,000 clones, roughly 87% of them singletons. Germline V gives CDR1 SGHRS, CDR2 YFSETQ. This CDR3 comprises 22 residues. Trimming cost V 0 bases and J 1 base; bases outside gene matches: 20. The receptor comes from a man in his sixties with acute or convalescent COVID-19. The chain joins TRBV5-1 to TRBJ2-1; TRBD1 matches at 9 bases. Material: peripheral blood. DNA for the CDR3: TGCGCCAGCAGCTTGGGATATAAGTTAGTTGGAAGCGGGACAGGGTCCTACAATGAGCAGTTCTTC. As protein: CASSLGYKLVGSGTGSYNEQFF.